This TCR beta chain was recorded in a study of T cell repertoires in cytomegalovirus infection. Study-level information: Matching HLA type and CMV infection were both indicated by public TCR beta signatures.

TCRdb reanalysed the reads using MiXCR and keeps one entry per CDR3 protein. The sample yields 740,000 or so distinct CDR3 sequences, roughly 36% seen once. V shed 1 base and J 1 base; nucleotides not matched to a gene: 1. The CDR3 runs to 15 residues. Germline V gene data show CDR1 as SGHTA and CDR2 as FQGTGA. The source of this sequence is a human donor in good health (CMV status not recorded). Some clones in this sample may be carry-over from other donors' samples. This rearrangement joins TRBV7-3 to TRBJ2-5, with TRBD2 matching 9 bases. The material sequenced was PBMCs. The CDR3 DNA follows: TGTGCCAGCAGCTTAAGGCGGGGGGGCCAAGAGACCCAGTACTTC. Amino acids: CASSLRRGGQETQYF.